What follows is one TCR beta chain and its context. The source of the sample is a study of T cells in narcolepsy. Method: immunoSEQ multiplex PCR; TCRdb's copy keeps in-frame clones and lacks some. Of around 3,300 clones listed, about 62% are singletons. Sequencing was performed on CD45RA- memory CD8+ T cells from PBMCs. The source is a human donor with narcolepsy.

The CDR3 bases are TGTGCCAGCACCCCCTCGACGGGCCACGAGACCCAGTACTTC. This translates into CASTPSTGHETQYF. The gene calls are TRBV27 and TRBJ2-5; D not resolved. The V gene lost 7 bases and the J gene lost 5 bases, with 17 bases spanning the gap. Germline CDR1 MNHEY, CDR2 SMNVEV (reference sequence). The CDR3 has 14 residues.